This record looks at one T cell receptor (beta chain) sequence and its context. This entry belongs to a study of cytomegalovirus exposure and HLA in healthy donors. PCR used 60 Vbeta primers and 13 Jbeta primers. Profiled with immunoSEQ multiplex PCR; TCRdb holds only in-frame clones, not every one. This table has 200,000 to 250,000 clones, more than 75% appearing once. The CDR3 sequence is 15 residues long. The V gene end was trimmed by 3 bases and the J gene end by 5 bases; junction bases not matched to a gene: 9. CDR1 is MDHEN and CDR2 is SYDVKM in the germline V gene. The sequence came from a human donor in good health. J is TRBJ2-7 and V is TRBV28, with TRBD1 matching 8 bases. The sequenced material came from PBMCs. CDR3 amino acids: CASSLPIDRGDEQYF. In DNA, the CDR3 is TGTGCCAGCAGTTTGCCCATCGACAGGGGAGACGAGCAGTACTTC.